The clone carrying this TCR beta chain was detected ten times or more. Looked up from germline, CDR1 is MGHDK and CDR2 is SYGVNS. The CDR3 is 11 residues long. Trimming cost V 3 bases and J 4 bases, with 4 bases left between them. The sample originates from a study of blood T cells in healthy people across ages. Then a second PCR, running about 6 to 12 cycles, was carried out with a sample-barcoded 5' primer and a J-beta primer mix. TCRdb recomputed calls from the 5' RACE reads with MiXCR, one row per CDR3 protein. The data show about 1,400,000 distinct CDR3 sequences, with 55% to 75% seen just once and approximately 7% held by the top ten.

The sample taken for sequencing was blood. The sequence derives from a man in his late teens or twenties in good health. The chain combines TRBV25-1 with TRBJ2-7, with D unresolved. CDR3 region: CASSEIYEQYF. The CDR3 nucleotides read TGTGCCAGCAGTGAGATATACGAGCAGTACTTC.